The 6 T cell receptor beta chains below were found in one sample sequenced in a study of OX40 agonist ivuxolimab in advanced cancers. Here immunoSEQ multiplex PCR was the method, and the copy in TCRdb shows in-frame clones only, minus some. The sample has 55,000 to 65,000 clones; 85% are singletons. The sequencing used CD4+ or CD8+ T cells sorted from blood, collected in a trial of the OX40 agonist ivuxolimab. Every receptor here comes from an adult with an advanced solid tumor such as melanoma, head and neck, liver or kidney cancer.

The rearrangement uses TRBV7-9 and TRBJ1-4, with a weak D call TRBD1 (6 bases). Looked up from germline, CDR1 is SEHNR and CDR2 is FQNEAQ (reference sequence). The ends were cut back, 7 bases at V and 7 bases at J, with 10 bases in the middle. There are 12 residues in the CDR3. CDR3 in amino acids: CASTGQFEKLFF. CDR3 DNA sequence: TGTGCCAGCACCGGACAGTTTGAAAAACTGTTTTTT.

The chain uses TRBV28 and TRBJ2-7; weak D call: TRBD2 (6 bases). The CDR3 has 14 amino acids. The germline V gene has CDR1 MDHEN and CDR2 SYDVKM. Trimming cost V 3 bases and J 2 bases, with 11 bases left between them. CDR3 nucleotide sequence: TGTGCCAGCAGTTTTCTAGCGATGCCCTACGAGCAGTACTTC. The encoded protein is CASSFLAMPYEQYF.

This chain uses TRBV28 with TRBJ1-1; 11 positions match TRBD1. The germline V gene has CDR1 MDHEN and CDR2 SYDVKM. J gave up 0 bases and V 7 bases, and 10 bases lay outside the gene matches. The CDR3 contains 17 residues. The CDR3 here is CASTPGGQGAMNTEAFF. The CDR3 coding sequence is TGTGCCAGCACCCCAGGTGGACAGGGGGCTATGAACACTGAAGCTTTCTTT.

The chain combines TRBV2 with TRBJ2-3, with 9 nucleotides matching TRBD2. The CDR3 runs to 16 residues. From germline, CDR1 is SNHLY and CDR2 FYNNEI. Losses at the gene ends were 6 bases for V and 2 bases for J; bases not matched to a gene: 9. CDR3 in DNA: TGTGCCAGCAGCCAAAGGCTAGCGGGGACCACAGATACGCAGTATTTT. Protein product: CASSQRLAGTTDTQYF.

This chain uses TRBV4-1 with TRBJ2-1; 15 nucleotides agree with TRBD2. This CDR3 has 15 residues. Per the germline V gene, CDR1 is MGHRA and CDR2 is YSYEKL. J gave up 9 bases and V 1 base, and 1 base lay outside the gene matches. Here the CDR3 DNA reads TGCGCCAGCAGCCAAGCGGGACTAGCGGGAGGTGAGCAGTTCTTC. Translation gives CASSQAGLAGGEQFF.

The CDR3 nucleotides are TGTGCCAGCAGCTCCCCCGGGACAGGGGTCAACGAGCAGTACTTC. This sequence encodes CASSSPGTGVNEQYF. The gene calls are TRBV11-2 and TRBJ2-7, with TRBD1 matching over 10 bases. Germline V gene data show CDR1 as SGHAT and CDR2 as FQNNGV. This CDR3 region has 15 residues. V lost 4 bases and J lost 5; bases outside the gene matches: 8.